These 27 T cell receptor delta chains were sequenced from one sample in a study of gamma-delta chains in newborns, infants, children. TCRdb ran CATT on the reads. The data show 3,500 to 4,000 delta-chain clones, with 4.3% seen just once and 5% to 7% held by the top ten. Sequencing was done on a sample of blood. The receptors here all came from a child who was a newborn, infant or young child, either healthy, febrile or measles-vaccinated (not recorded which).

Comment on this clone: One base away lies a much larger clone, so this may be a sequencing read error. The CDR3 protein is CACDTVVRTDKPIF. CDR3 sequence (DNA): TGTGCCTGTGACACCGTTGTGAGGACCGATAAACCCATCTTT. V and J are TRDV2 and TRDJ1; D call uncertain. The germline gives CDR1 GEAIGNYY, CDR2 EKD. CDR3 length equals 14 residues.

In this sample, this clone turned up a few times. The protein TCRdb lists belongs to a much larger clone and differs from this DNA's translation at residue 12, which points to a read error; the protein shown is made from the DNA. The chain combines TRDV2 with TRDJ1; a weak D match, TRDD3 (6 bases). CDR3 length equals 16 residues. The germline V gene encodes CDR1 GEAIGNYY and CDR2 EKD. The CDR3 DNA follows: TGTGCCTGTGACATCCTGGGGACACCGAACACCAATAAACTCATCTTT. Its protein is CACDILGTPNTNKLIF.

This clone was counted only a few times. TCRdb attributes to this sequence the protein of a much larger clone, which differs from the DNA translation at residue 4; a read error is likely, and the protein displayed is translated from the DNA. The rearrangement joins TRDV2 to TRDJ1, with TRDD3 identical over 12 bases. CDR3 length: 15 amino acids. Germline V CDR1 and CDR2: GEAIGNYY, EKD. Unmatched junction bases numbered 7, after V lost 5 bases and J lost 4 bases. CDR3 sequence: CACGPLGDTLDKLIF. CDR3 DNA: TGTGCCTGTGGCCCACTGGGGGATACCCTCGATAAACTCATCTTT.

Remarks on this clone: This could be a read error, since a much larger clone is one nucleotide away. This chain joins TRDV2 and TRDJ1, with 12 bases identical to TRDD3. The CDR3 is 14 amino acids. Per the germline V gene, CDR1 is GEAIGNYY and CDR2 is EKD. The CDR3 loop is CACDTLGDTRELTF. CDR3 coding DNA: TGTGCCTGTGACACGCTGGGGGATACGAGGGAACTCACCTTT.

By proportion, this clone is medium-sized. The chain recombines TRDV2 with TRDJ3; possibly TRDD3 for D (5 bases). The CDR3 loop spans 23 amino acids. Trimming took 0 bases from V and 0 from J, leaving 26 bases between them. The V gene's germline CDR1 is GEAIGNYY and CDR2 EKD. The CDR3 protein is CACDTISTGGAHMASWDTRQMFF. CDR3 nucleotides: TGTGCCTGTGACACCATTTCGACTGGAGGGGCGCACATGGCCTCCTGGGACACCCGACAGATGTTTTTC.

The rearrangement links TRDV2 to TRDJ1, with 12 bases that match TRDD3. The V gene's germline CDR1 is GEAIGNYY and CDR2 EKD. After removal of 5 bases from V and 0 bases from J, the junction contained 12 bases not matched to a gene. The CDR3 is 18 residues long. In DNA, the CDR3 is TGTGCCTGTGGCACTCTTACTGGGGGATACAGGAACACCGATAAACTCATCTTT. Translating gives CACGTLTGGYRNTDKLIF.

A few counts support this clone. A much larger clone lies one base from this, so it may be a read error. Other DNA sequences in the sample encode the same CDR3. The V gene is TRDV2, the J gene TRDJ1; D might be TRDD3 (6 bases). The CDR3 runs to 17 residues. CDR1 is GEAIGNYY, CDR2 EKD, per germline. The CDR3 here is CACDTVAGASRGDKLIF. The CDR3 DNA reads TGTGCCTGTGACACCGTTGCTGGGGCATCGAGGGGTGATAAGCTCATCTTT.

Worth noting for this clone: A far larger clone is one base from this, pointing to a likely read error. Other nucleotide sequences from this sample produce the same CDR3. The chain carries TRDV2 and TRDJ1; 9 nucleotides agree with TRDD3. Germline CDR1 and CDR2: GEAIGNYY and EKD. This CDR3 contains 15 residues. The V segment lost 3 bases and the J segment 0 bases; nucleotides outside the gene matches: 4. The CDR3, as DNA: TGTGCCTGTGACCAACTGGGGGAGGACACCGATAAACTCATCTTT. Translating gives CACDQLGEDTDKLIF.

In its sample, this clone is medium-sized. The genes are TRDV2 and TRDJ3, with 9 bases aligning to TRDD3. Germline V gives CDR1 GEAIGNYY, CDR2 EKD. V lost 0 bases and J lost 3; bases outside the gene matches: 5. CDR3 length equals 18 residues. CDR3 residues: CACDTVLGDYWDTRQMFF. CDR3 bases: TGTGCCTGTGACACCGTGCTGGGGGATTACTGGGACACCCGACAGATGTTTTTC.

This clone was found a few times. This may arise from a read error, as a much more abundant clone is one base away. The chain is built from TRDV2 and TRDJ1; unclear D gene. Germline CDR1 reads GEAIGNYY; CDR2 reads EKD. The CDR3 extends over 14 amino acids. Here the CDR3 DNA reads TGTGCCTGTGGCACCCTCACGACCCGCGATAAACTCATCTTT. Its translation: CACGTLTTRDKLIF.

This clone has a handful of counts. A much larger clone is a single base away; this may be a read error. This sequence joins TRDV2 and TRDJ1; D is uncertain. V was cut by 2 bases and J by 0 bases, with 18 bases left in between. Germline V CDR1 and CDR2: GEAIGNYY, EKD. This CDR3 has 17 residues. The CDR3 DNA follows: TGTGCCTGTGACAAACTCGATCAGGGGTTGTACACCGATAAACTCATCTTT. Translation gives CACDKLDQGLYTDKLIF.

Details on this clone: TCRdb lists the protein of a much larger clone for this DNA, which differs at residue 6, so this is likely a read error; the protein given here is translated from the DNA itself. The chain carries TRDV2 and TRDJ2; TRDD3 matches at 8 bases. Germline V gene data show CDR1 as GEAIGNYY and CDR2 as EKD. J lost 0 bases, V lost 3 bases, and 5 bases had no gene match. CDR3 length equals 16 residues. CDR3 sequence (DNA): TGTGCCTGTGACGTACGGGGGGATACTTTGACAGCACAACTCTTCTTT. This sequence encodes CACDVRGDTLTAQLFF.

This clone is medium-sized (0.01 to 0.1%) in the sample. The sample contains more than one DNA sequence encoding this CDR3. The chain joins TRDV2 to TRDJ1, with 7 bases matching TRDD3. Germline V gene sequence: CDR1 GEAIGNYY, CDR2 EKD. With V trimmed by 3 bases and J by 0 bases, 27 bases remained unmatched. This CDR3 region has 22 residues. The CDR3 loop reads CACDRLSGSAGGLVRDTDKLIF. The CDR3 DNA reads TGTGCCTGTGACCGCCTGTCTGGATCGGCCGGGGGATTAGTCCGGGACACCGATAAACTCATCTTT.

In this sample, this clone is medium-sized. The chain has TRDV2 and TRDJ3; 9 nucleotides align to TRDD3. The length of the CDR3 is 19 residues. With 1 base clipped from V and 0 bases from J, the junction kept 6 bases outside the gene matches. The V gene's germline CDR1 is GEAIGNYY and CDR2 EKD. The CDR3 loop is CACDTYWGTSSWDTRQMFF. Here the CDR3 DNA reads TGTGCCTGTGACACGTACTGGGGGACGAGCTCCTGGGACACCCGACAGATGTTTTTC.

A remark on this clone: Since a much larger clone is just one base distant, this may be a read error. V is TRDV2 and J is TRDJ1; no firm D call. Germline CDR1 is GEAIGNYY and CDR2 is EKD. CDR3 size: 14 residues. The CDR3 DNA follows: TGTGCCTGTGACTCCGTAGGAGCGACCGATAGACTCATCTTT. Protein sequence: CACDSVGATDRLIF.

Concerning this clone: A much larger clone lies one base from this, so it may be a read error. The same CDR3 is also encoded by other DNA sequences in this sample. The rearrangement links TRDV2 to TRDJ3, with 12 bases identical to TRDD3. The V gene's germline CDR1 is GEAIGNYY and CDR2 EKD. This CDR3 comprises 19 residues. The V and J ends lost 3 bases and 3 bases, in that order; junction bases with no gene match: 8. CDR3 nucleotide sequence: TGTGCCTGTGACCCCCTGGGGGATACGCAAGTCTGGGACACCCGACAGATGTTTTTC. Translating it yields CACDPLGDTQVWDTRQMFF.

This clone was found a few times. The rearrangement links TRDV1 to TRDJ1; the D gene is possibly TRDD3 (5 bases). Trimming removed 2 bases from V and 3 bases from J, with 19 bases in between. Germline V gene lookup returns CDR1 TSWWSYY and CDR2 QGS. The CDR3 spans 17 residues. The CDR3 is CALGESVLRIYADKLIF. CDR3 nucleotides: TGTGCTCTTGGGGAATCCGTTCTGAGGATATACGCCGATAAACTCATCTTT.

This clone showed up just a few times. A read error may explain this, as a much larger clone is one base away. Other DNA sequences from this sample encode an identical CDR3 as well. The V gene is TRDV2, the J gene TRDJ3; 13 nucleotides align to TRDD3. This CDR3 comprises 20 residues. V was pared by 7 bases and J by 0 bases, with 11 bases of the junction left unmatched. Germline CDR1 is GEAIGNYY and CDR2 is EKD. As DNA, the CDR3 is TGTGCCTGCGATTCTACTGGGGGATACGACGGCTCCTGGGACACCCGACAGATGTTTTTC. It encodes CACDSTGGYDGSWDTRQMFF.

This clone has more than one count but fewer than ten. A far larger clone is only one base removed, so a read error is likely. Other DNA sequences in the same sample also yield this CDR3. CDR3: CACDALGDTGKLIF. CDR3 coding DNA: TGTGCCTGTGACGCGCTGGGGGATACGGGAAAACTCATCTTT. The chain has TRDV2 and TRDJ1, with 12 positions matching TRDD3. The length of the CDR3 is 14 residues. Germline values: CDR1 GEAIGNYY, CDR2 EKD. V dropped 3 bases and J dropped 8; count of bases not matched to a gene: 6.

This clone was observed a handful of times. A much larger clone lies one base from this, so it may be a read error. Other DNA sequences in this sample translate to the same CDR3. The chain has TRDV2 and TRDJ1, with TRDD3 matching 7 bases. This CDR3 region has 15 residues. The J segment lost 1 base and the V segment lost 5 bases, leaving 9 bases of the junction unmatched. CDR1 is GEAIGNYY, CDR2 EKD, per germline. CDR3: CACVPLGAATDKLIF. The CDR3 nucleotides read TGTGCCTGTGTACCTCTGGGGGCTGCCACCGATAAACTCATCTTT.

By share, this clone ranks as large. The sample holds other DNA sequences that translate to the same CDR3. CDR3 protein: CACDAIGGYEVTDKLIF. The CDR3 nucleotides are TGTGCCTGTGACGCAATTGGGGGATACGAGGTGACCGATAAACTCATCTTT. The genes are TRDV2 and TRDJ1, with 11 positions matching TRDD3. J lost 2 bases, V lost 3 bases, and 10 bases had no gene match. CDR1 GEAIGNYY and CDR2 EKD come from the germline V gene. The CDR3 has 17 residues.

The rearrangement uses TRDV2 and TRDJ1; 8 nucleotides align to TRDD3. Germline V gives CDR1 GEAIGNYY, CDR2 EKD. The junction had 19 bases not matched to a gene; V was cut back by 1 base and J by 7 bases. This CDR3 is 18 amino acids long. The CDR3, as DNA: TGTGCCTGTGACACGGTCGACTCCGTCCGACTGGGGGTCCGTAAACTCATCTTT. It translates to CACDTVDSVRLGVRKLIF.

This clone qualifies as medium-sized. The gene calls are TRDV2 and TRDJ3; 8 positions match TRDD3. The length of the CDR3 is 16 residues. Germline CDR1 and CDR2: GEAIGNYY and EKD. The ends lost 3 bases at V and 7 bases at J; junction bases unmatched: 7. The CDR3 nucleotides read TGTGCCTGTGACCGCCTGTCTGGGGGAGACACCCGACAGATGTTTTTC. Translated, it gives CACDRLSGGDTRQMFF.

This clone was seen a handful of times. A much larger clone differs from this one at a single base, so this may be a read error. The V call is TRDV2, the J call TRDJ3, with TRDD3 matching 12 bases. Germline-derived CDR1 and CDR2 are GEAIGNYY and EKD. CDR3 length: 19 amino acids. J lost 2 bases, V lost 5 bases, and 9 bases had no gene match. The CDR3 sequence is CACGKVLGDTAWDTRQMFF. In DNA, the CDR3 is TGTGCCTGTGGCAAAGTACTGGGGGATACCGCCTGGGACACCCGACAGATGTTTTTC.

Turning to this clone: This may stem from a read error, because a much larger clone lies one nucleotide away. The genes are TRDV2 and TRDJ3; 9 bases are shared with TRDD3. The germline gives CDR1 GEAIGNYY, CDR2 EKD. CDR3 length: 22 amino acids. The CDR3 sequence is CACDTLDENWGRSSWDTRQIFF. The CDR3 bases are TGTGCCTGTGACACTTTGGATGAAAACTGGGGGAGAAGCTCCTGGGACACCCGACAGATATTTTTC.

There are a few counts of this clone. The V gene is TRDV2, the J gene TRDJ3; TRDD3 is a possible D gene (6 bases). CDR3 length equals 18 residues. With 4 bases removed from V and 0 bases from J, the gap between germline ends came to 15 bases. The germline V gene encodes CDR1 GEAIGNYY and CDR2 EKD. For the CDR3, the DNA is TGTGCCTGTGATCCCTGGGGATCCAGCTCCTGGGACACCCGACAGATGTTTTTC. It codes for CACDPWGSSSWDTRQMFF.

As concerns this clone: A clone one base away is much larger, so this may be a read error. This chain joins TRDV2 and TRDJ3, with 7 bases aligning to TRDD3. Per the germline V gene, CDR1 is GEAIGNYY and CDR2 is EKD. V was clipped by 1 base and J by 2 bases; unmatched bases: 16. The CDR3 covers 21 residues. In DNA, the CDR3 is TGTGCCTGTGACACGCATGGGAGCTGGGGGGCCCCCCCCTGGGACACCCGACAGATGTTTTTC. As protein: CACDTHGSWGAPPWDTRQMFF.